This T cell receptor beta chain came from a study of blood T cells in healthy people across ages (dated by TCRdb to between 2014 and 2017). A note on the overall study: In model experiments, template switching captured roughly one uniquely barcoded TCR beta cDNA molecule for every two T cells. Two additional independent replicas of 1 million unique cDNA reads from the same blood draw were analyzed for two donors (one aged 18 to 30 and one aged 80 or older). To avoid experimental bias, donors of different ages were randomly spread across the sequencing lanes. The donors were split into four age groups: young (average approximately 16 years), middle-aged (nearly 40), aged (approximately 60) and long-lived (about 74). Using deep sequencing normalized with unique cDNA molecular identifiers, the study measured how TCR beta repertoire diversity changes with age.

The donors were some 36 Caucasian individuals from Russia, aged roughly 6 to 95 years, who were systemically healthy. Around 10 milliliters of peripheral blood were drawn from each donor into EDTA-treated Vacutainer tubes. Ficoll-Paque density-gradient centrifugation was used to isolate PBMCs, with at least 6 million per sample. Trizol reagent was used to extract total RNA from the PBMCs, yielding at least 5.5 micrograms per sample. For every donor, flow cytometry on a PBMC aliquot measured the percentage of naive CD45RAhigh/CD27high T cells. From a lookup of the germline V gene, CDR1 and CDR2 are SGHTA and FQGNSA. The CDR3 has 14 amino acids, counting the end cysteine and phenylalanine. CDR3 DNA is the only sequence kept; it has 42 bases, read in frame from the first base. As for this clonotype: Its target antigen remains unknown. The junction shows a germline mismatch at one end, possibly a read error.

Library preparation used 5' RACE. The sequencer listed for this sample is Illumina HiSeq 2500. A second roughly 7 to 11 cycle PCR used a sample-barcoded 5' primer and a J-beta primer mix. Each TCR beta cDNA molecule received a unique molecular identifier from a template-switch 5' adaptor carrying 12 random nucleotides. Each sample yielded at least 3 million CDR3-containing paired-end reads. All of the RNA was converted into first-strand cDNA using the Mint cDNA synthesis kit, with a TRBC-specific oligonucleotide serving as the primer. All cDNA was treated with uracil-DNA glycosylase and then went through a first 18-cycle PCR with the universal primers M1SS and BC2_uni_R. The authors' pipeline ran thus. For normalization, 1 million high-quality reads were randomly selected from each sample, with every read carrying a distinct molecular identifier. Instead of being binned into consensus sequences, reads that shared molecular identifiers were thrown out. MiTCR, with a Q25 quality threshold and the strictest error-elimination algorithm, was used for CDR3 identification, clonotype clustering and error correction. A nonparametric unseen species model with Euler transformation was used to estimate a lower bound on total TCR beta diversity. TCRdb applied fastp at Q25 and MiXCR to the public reads, then kept only in-frame beta chains. Each CDR3 protein appears once, grouped with its most common genes and DNA. TCRdb's processing, not the authors', yielded these V and J calls. Within this sample are around 800,000 distinct CDR3 sequences, with 46% of them counted one time only. About a sixth of the sample is in the top ten clones.

The full study reports these points: Compared with the aged group, the long-lived group had more naive CD4+ T cells, fewer expanded clones and increased TCR diversity, a pattern suggesting age selection. Conclusive comparison of naive and antigen-experienced compartments was prevented by the profiling of bulk unsorted PBMCs. Estimates of total diversity based on one million sequenced T cells were regarded as lower bounds and as underestimates. Observed TCR beta diversity correlated strongly with the percentage of naive T cells measured by flow cytometry. The CMV infection status of donors was not known, potentially confounding age-related changes in expanded clonotypes. As age increased, observed TCR beta diversity per million T cells dropped in a roughly linear way, and a significant reduction was already evident by age 40.

The sample was blood. The chain was built from TRBV7-2 and TRBJ2-1, with 8 junctional bases fitting TRBD2. The TCR comes from a man aged 80 or over in good health. The base sequence is TGTGCCAGCAGCTTAGCCGGGAGGGGTGATGAGCGGTTCTTC. Translation gives CASSLAGRGDERFF.